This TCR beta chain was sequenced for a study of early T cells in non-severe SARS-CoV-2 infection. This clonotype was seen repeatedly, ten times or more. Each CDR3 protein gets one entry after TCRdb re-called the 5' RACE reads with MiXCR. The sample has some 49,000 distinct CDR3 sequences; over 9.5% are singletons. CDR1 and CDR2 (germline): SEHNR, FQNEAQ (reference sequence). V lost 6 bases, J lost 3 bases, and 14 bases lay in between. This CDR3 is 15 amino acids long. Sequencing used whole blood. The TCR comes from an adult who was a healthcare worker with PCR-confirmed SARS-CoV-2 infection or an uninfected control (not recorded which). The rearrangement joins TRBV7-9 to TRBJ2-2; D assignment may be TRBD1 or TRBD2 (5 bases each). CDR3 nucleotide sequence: TGTGCCAGCAGATCTGGCCTGGGACACACCGGGGAGCTGTTTTTT. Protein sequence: CASRSGLGHTGELFF.